This TCR beta chain emerged from a study of cytomegalovirus exposure and HLA in healthy donors. In the PCR, 60 Vbeta and 13 Jbeta primers were used. Measured with immunoSEQ multiplex PCR; TCRdb has only the in-frame clones, and not every one. The table lists more than 150,000 clones, over 65% of them singletons. Germline CDR1 reads MDHEN; CDR2 reads SYDVKM. This CDR3 has 13 amino acids. The V and J ends lost 6 bases and 5 bases respectively, with 13 bases between them. The specimen was PBMCs. The rearrangement uses TRBV28 and TRBJ1-2; D is unresolved. This TCR came from a woman between 50 and 59 years old in good health and CMV-seropositive. CDR3 sequence (DNA): TGTGCCAGCAGGGGAGGACGGCTTTATGGCTACACCTTC. Protein product: CASRGGRLYGYTF.